The 6 T cell receptor beta chains given below trace back to one sample, sequenced in a study of immune evolution from preneoplasia to lung adenocarcinoma. TCRdb's table, derived via immunoSEQ multiplex PCR, lists solely in-frame clones and lacks some. The sample includes 9,900 or so clones, around three quarters seen only once; the top ten take around 28%. Sequenced material: FFPE normal lung tissue adjacent to the tumor. The receptors stem from a person aged 55 to 75 with lung adenocarcinoma. Some clones in this sample may be carry-over from other donors' samples.

The chain joins TRBV11-2 to TRBJ2-2, with D tentatively TRBD1 (5 bases). Germline CDR1 SGHAT, CDR2 FQNNGV. CDR3 length: 15 residues. V lost 6 bases and J lost 6, with 17 bases in between. The DNA for the CDR3 is TGTGCCAGCAGTCTTCCCCAGGGCGGCGCCGGGGAGCTGTTTTTT. It encodes CASSLPQGGAGELFF.

V is TRBV6-5 and J is TRBJ1-1; D is perhaps TRBD1 (5 bases). V dropped 2 bases and J dropped 4 bases, with 14 bases sitting between them. The CDR3 sequence is 15 residues long. Germline V gene lookup returns CDR1 MNHEY and CDR2 SVGAGI. CDR3 sequence (DNA): TGTGCCAGCAGTTACCGCGCAGGGTTTAGCACTGAAGCTTTCTTT. Translating it yields CASSYRAGFSTEAFF.

The chain has TRBV6-6 and TRBJ1-2; TRBD1 aligns across 8 bases. This CDR3 comprises 13 residues. Germline trimming cut 7 bases from V and 5 bases from J; bases unmatched to any gene: 6. Germline loops: CDR1 MNHNY, CDR2 SVGAGI (reference sequence). The CDR3 spells CASNPTGEYGYTF. The CDR3 bases are TGTGCCAGCAACCCGACAGGGGAGTATGGCTACACCTTC.

The chain employs TRBV5-4 and TRBJ2-7, with 8 bases lining up with TRBD1. Trimming removed 2 bases from V and 0 bases from J; junction bases left unmatched: 7. CDR3 length equals 16 residues. The germline V gene encodes CDR1 SGHNT and CDR2 YYREEE (reference sequence). The CDR3 bases are TGTGCCAGCAGCTTCTTGGACAGGGCTCGCTCCTACGAGCAGTACTTC. It is translated as CASSFLDRARSYEQYF.

The sample holds a few counts of this clone. This CDR3 is CASAPGRTTYEQYF. CDR3 DNA sequence: TGTGCCAGTGCCCCCGGACGGACAACCTACGAGCAGTACTTC. This chain connects TRBV6-4 to TRBJ2-7, with TRBD1 as a possible D gene (5 bases). The V gene lost 9 bases and the J gene lost 2 bases, with 17 bases spanning the gap. The CDR3 contains 14 residues. CDR1 and CDR2 (germline): MRHNA, SNTAGT.

This sequence joins TRBV6-1 and TRBJ2-7; 8 bases are a match to TRBD2. Germline loops: CDR1 MNHNS, CDR2 SASEGT. CDR3 length: 14 residues. V shed 11 bases and J 5 bases; nucleotides not matched to a gene: 14. Here the CDR3 reads CAGAPGTSPNEQYF. The CDR3 nucleotides are TGTGCCGGCGCACCCGGGACTAGTCCCAACGAGCAGTACTTC.